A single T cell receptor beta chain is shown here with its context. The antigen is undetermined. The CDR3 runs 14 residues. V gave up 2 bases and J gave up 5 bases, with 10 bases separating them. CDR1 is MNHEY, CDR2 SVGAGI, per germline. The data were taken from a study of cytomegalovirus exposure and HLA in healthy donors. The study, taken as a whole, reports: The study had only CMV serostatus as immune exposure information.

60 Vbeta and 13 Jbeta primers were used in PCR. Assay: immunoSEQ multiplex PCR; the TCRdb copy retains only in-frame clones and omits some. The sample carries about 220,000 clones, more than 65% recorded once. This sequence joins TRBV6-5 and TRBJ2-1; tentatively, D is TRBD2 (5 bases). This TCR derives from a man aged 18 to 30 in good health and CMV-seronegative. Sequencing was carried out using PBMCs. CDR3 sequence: CASSYAPADNEQFF. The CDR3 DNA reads TGTGCCAGCAGTTACGCCCCAGCGGACAATGAGCAGTTCTTC.